This TCR beta chain was captured by sequencing in a study of T cells in Graves' hyperthyroidism and ophthalmopathy. Study-wide points: Blood also carried most thyroid clonotypes expanded above 0.001. Median prediction lead before ophthalmopathy onset was six to eight months with the model.

Authors of the study amplified TCR beta CDR3 regions from RNA transcripts. First-round RT-PCR targeting the TCR CDR3 was performed with the HTBI primer set. TCRdb analysed the multiplex PCR reads with MiXCR anew, one entry per CDR3 protein. This table has 550,000 to 800,000 distinct CDR3 sequences, around 17% appearing once. This clonotype was counted ten times or more. Antigen unknown. Newly diagnosed patients aged 18 to 65 had hyperthyroidism of under 2 months' duration. In making diagnoses, clinical symptoms, serum thyroxine and TRAb, thyroid ultrasound and orbital computed tomography were all used. The TCR sequence derives from a man aged 18 to 35 with Graves' hyperthyroidism. Input material: blood.

This CDR3 reads CASSLRSAGEVHNEQFF. DNA of the CDR3: TGTGCCAGCAGCTTACGCTCTGCGGGAGAAGTCCACAATGAGCAGTTCTTC. The chain uses TRBV7-2 and TRBJ2-1; TRBD2 aligns across 7 bases. CDR3 length: 17 amino acids. The J segment lost 5 bases and the V segment lost 2 bases, leaving 12 bases of the junction unmatched. Germline V gives CDR1 SGHTA, CDR2 FQGNSA.